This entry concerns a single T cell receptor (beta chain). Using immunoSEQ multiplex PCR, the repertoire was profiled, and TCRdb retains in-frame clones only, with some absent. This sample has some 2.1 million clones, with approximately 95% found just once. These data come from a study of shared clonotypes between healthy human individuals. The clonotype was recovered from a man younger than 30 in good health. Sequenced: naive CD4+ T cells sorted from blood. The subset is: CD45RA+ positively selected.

CDR3 nucleotide sequence: TGTGCCAGCAGCTTAGTTTCCGGCCACGCGAATGAAAAACTGTTTTTT. This codes for CASSLVSGHANEKLFF. The chain combines TRBV11-2 with TRBJ1-4; D not resolved. CDR1 is SGHAT, CDR2 FQNNGV, per germline. Trimming shortened V by 1 base and J by 5 bases, and 14 bases separated the two germline ends. This CDR3 is built from 16 residues.